This T cell receptor (beta chain) was captured by sequencing in a study of neurological immune-mediated disorders. Broader study findings: Among expanded clones, no CDR3 amino acid sequences were shared across subjects, a pattern suggesting private repertoires in all groups.

TCRdb fed the 5' RACE reads into MiXCR, producing one record per CDR3 protein. The sample yields under 60,000 distinct CDR3 sequences, 16% seen once. There are 13 residues in the CDR3. From germline, CDR1 is ENHRY and CDR2 SYGVKD. Concerning this clonotype: Its cognate antigen is unknown. An end of the junction does not agree with germline; a read error may underlie this.

This clonotype was obtained from a man aged 55 to 70 in good health. The sequencing sample was made of PBMCs. The V gene is TRBV10-3, the J gene TRBJ2-3; D possibly corresponds to TRBD2 (6 bases). CDR3 nucleotide sequence: TGTGCCATCGGTGGGGGGAGCAAAGATACGCACTATTTT. Translation gives CAIGGGSKDTHYF.